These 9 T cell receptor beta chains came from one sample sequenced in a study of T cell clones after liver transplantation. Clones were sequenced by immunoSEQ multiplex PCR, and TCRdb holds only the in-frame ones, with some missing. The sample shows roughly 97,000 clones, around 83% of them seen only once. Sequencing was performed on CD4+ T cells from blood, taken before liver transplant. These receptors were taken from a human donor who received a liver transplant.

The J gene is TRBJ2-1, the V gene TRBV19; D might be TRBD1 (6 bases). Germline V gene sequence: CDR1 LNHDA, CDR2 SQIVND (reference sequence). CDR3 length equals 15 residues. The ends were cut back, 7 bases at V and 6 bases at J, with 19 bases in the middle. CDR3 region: CASIRNLRGGNEQFF. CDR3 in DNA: TGTGCCAGTATCAGGAACCTCCGAGGGGGCAATGAGCAGTTCTTC.

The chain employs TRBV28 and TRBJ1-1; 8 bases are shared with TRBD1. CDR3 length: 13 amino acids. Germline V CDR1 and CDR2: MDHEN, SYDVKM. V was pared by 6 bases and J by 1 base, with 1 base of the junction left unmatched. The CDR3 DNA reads TGTGCCAGCAGAACAGGGGGGAACACTGAAGCTTTCTTT. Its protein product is CASRTGGNTEAFF.

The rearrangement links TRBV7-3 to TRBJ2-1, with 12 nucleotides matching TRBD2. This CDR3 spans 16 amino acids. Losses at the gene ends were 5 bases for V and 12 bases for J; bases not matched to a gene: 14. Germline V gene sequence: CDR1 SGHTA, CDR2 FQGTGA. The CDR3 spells CASSRIGLAGGRGQFF. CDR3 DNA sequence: TGTGCCAGCAGCCGCATCGGGCTAGCGGGAGGGCGAGGGCAGTTCTTC.

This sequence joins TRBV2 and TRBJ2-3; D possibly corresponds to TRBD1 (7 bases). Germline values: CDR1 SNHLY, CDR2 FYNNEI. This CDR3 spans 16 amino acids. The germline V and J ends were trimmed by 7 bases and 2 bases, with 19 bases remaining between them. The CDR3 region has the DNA TGTGCCAGCAATGGGGGGTTAGGGACAGACACAGATACGCAGTATTTT. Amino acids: CASNGGLGTDTDTQYF.

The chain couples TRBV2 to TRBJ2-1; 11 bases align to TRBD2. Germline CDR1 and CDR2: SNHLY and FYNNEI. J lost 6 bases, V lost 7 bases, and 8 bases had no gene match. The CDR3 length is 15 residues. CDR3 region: CASNVGLAGSNEQFF. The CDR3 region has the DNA TGTGCCAGCAACGTCGGACTAGCGGGTTCCAATGAGCAGTTCTTC.

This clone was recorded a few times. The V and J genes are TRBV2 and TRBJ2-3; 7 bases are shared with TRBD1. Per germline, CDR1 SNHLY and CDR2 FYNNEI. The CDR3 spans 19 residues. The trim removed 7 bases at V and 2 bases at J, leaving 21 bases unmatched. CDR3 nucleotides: TGTGCCAGCACCATATCCCACTCTTCCGGGACAGCATTCACAGATACGCAGTATTTT. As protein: CASTISHSSGTAFTDTQYF.

The CDR3, as DNA: TGTGCCAGCAGCCGAGACAGGGGAGTTCTCTCTGGAAACACCATATATTTT. Encoded protein: CASSRDRGVLSGNTIYF. The rearrangement uses TRBV5-4 and TRBJ1-3, with 8 nucleotides matching TRBD1. Trimming cost V 4 bases and J 0 bases; bases outside gene matches: 9. The germline gives CDR1 SGHNT, CDR2 YYREEE (reference sequence). The CDR3 loop spans 17 amino acids.

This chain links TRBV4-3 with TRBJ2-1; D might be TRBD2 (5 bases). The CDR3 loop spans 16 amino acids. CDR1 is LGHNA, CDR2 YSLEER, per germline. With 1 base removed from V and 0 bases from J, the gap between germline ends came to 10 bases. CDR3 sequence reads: CASSQVSGISYNEQFF. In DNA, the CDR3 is TGCGCCAGCAGCCAAGTTTCCGGGATCTCCTACAATGAGCAGTTCTTC.

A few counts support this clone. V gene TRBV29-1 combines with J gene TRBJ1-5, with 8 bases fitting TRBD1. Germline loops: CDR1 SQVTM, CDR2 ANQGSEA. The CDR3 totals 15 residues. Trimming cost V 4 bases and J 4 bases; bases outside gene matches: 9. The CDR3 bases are TGCAGCGTTGCAATAACAGGGGGTAGTAATCAGCCCCAGCATTTT. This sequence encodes CSVAITGGSNQPQHF.